This T cell receptor beta chain was obtained from a study of cytomegalovirus exposure and HLA in healthy donors. Findings and limits, study-wide: Excluded were some V segments that proved indistinguishable, including TRBV6-2 and TRBV6-3. An analysis was carried out later, and it reportedly showed fewer N-insertions in an Asian-associated ancestry cluster than the roughly 700-donor mean. TCR beta chains numbering approximately 150 were designated cytomegalovirus-associated. The authors later found most CMV-associated TCR beta chains appeared HLA-restricted.

In germline, CDR1 is SQVTM, CDR2 ANQGSEA. The CDR3 runs to 13 residues. V lost 6 bases, J lost 0 bases, and 4 bases stayed unmatched. Primers for the PCR totalled 60 Vbeta and 13 Jbeta. Sequenced by immunoSEQ multiplex PCR; TCRdb stores in-frame clones only, minus some. This table holds approximately 89,000 clones, approximately 76% found once. Regarding this clone: Its target is not known.

Material: PBMCs. This clonotype was sampled from a man aged 30 to 45 in good health and CMV-seropositive. The V and J genes are TRBV29-1 and TRBJ2-7; 8 bases fit TRBD1. The CDR3 DNA sequence: TGCAGCGTACGGACAGGGAGCTCCTACGAGCAGTACTTC. Translating gives CSVRTGSSYEQYF.